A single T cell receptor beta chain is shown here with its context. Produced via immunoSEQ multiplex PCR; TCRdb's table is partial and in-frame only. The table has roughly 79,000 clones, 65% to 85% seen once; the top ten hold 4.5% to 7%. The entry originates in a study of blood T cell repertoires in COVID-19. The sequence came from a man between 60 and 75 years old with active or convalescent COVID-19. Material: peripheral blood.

DNA of the CDR3: TGTGCCAGCAGCCAAGCGACAGGGCCTAACTATGGCTACACCTTC. Its protein is CASSQATGPNYGYTF. The V and J genes are TRBV4-2 and TRBJ1-2; 7 bases agree with TRBD1. This CDR3 contains 15 residues. Looked up from germline, CDR1 is LGHNA and CDR2 is YNFKEQ. The trim removed 1 base at V and 0 bases at J, leaving 2 bases unmatched.